These 26 T cell receptor beta chains were all obtained from the same sample, sequenced in a study of T cells expressing NK-cell markers. TCRdb reprocessed the 5' RACE reads and reports one entry per CDR3 protein, with no DNA. With about 140,000 distinct CDR3 sequences in the sample, the ten largest clones hold roughly 12%. The specimen sequenced was blood T cells: a sorted CD56 or NKG2C T cell subset, CD4+ or CD8+ T cells, or bulk PBMC T cells (not recorded which). These receptors came from a young man in good health.

The CDR3 loop is CATSDSKDAVNEQYF. The chain is built from TRBV24-1 and TRBJ2-7. The CDR3 runs 15 residues. Germline V gene lookup returns CDR1 KGHDR and CDR2 SFDVKD.

The chain is built from TRBV20-1 and TRBJ2-1; the D gene TCRdb calls, TRBD1, cannot be checked with no DNA. The CDR3 covers 13 residues. From germline, CDR1 is DFQATT and CDR2 SNEGSKA (reference sequence). Here the CDR3 reads CSARRQDGNEQFF.

This chain joins TRBV4-3 and TRBJ2-1; TCRdb indicates TRBD2, and absent DNA this call remains unverified. This CDR3 has 16 amino acids. Looked up from germline, CDR1 is LGHNA and CDR2 is YSLEER. The CDR3: CASSQVAGRAYNEQFF.

V and J are TRBV19 and TRBJ1-1. The germline gives CDR1 LNHDA, CDR2 SQIVND (reference sequence). This CDR3 is built from 15 residues. CDR3 residues: CASSLTALPTNEAFF.

The rearrangement links TRBV4-2 to TRBJ1-5; checking the TCRdb D call of TRBD1 is not possible without DNA. The V gene's germline CDR1 is LGHNA and CDR2 YNFKEQ. CDR3 length: 17 amino acids. The CDR3 loop is CASSQDSFLGSGQPQHF.

The rearrangement uses TRBV6-1 and TRBJ1-5; TCRdb lists TRBD1, though no DNA is available to test this call. Germline values: CDR1 MNHNS, CDR2 SASEGT. This CDR3 has 15 residues. CDR3 residues: CASSPPGGAHQPQHF.

CDR3: CASNGGGYNEQFF. The chain combines TRBV19 with TRBJ2-1; TCRdb selects TRBD1, and the lack of DNA leaves this call unchecked. Germline CDR1 reads LNHDA; CDR2 reads SQIVND (reference sequence). CDR3 length equals 13 residues.

CDR3 region: CASKILAGAVEQFF. This chain joins TRBV28 and TRBJ2-1; the TCRdb D gene call, TRBD2, has no DNA to confirm it. The CDR3 length is 14 residues. CDR1 and CDR2 from the germline V gene are MDHEN and SYDVKM.

The CDR3 sequence is CASSETSGYTGELFF. The rearrangement uses TRBV5-4 and TRBJ2-2; without DNA, the TCRdb call of TRBD2 cannot be checked. The CDR3 is 15 residues long. CDR1 and CDR2 (germline): SGHNT, YYREEE (reference sequence).

The chain is built from TRBV20-1 and TRBJ2-3. The CDR3 is 15 residues long. Germline lookup yields CDR1 DFQATT and CDR2 SNEGSKA (reference sequence). The CDR3 region is CSARDWELAADTQYF.

This chain's CDR3 is CASSSPGGVGTEAFF. This rearrangement joins TRBV7-9 to TRBJ1-1. Germline CDR1 SEHNR, CDR2 FQNEAQ (reference sequence). The CDR3 is made up of 15 amino acids.

The chain joins TRBV21-1 to TRBJ2-7; the D call of TRBD2 rests on TCRdb alone, since no DNA is present to check it. TRBV21-1 is described as a pseudogene. The CDR3 sequence is 18 residues long. CDR3 region: CASSKQAGPLHKVYEQYF.

The chain links TRBV29-1 to TRBJ2-7; no DNA is available, so the TRBD1 call from TCRdb remains unchecked. The germline gives CDR1 SQVTM, CDR2 ANQGSEA. The CDR3 is made up of 12 amino acids. The CDR3 loop reads CSVEAGDYEQYF.

This sequence joins TRBV27 and TRBJ2-5; TCRdb outputs TRBD2, but without DNA this stays unchecked. CDR1 is MNHEY, CDR2 SMNVEV, per germline (reference sequence). This CDR3 spans 14 amino acids. CDR3 in amino acids: CASSSGTSGETQYF.

The rearrangement joins TRBV12-3 or TRBV12-4 to TRBJ2-1; TCRdb's assignment of TRBD2 cannot be checked, as there is no DNA. This CDR3 region has 15 residues. The CDR3 reads CASSRTSGMYNEQFF.

V and J are TRBV19 and TRBJ2-5. The germline V gene has CDR1 LNHDA and CDR2 SQIVND (reference sequence). This CDR3 is built from 13 residues. CDR3: CASSIRVSRPQYF.

The CDR3 region is CSAGSGRAPNEQFF. This rearrangement joins TRBV20-1 to TRBJ2-1; the D call from TCRdb, TRBD2, cannot be confirmed without DNA. Germline values: CDR1 DFQATT, CDR2 SNEGSKA (reference sequence). This CDR3 has 14 amino acids.

This chain joins TRBV7-2 and TRBJ1-4. Germline CDR1 and CDR2: SGHTA and FQGNSA. CDR3 length: 17 residues. The CDR3 sequence is CASSLATGSLGWEKLFF.

The chain recombines TRBV12-3 or TRBV12-4 with TRBJ2-1; TCRdb proposes TRBD1, but this gene call is untestable without DNA. The CDR3 loop spans 15 amino acids. CDR3 residues: CASSFPRQGVLEQFF.

This chain joins TRBV6-2 or TRBV6-3 and TRBJ2-7; without DNA, the TCRdb call of TRBD2 cannot be checked. The CDR3 is 16 residues long. The germline V gene has CDR1 MNHEY and CDR2 SVGEGT. The CDR3 spells CASSYSRREGTNEQYF.

The chain combines TRBV7-9 with TRBJ1-2; TCRdb's D gene call, TRBD1, goes unchecked for lack of DNA. CDR3 length equals 14 residues. Germline values: CDR1 SEHNR, CDR2 FQNEAQ (reference sequence). CDR3 sequence reads: CASSLSGDVNGYTF.

V and J are TRBV6-2 or TRBV6-3 and TRBJ1-3. The CDR3 is 17 residues long. Germline V gene sequence: CDR1 MNHEY, CDR2 SVGEGT. This CDR3 reads CASSPYNIDTSGNTIYF.

CDR3 residues: CASSPTVGVDEQFF. The V call is TRBV7-8, the J call TRBJ2-1; TCRdb reports TRBD1, a call that lacks DNA to check it against. This CDR3 is 14 amino acids long. CDR1 and CDR2 from the germline V gene are SGHVS and FQNEAQ.

The rearrangement joins TRBV11-2 to TRBJ2-3; no DNA is available, so the TRBD2 call from TCRdb remains unchecked. The CDR3 is 15 amino acids. Germline V gives CDR1 SGHAT, CDR2 FQNNGV. The CDR3 loop reads CASSPLAGGPNTQYF. The full variable domain, completed using reference TRBV11-2 and TRBJ2-3, is EAGVAQSPRYKIIEKRQSVAFWCNPISGHATLYWYQQILGQGPKLLIQFQNNGVVDDSQLPKDRFSAERLKGVDSTLKIQPAKLEDSAVYLCASSPLAGGPNTQYFGPGTRLTVL.

This chain links TRBV7-6 with TRBJ2-1; TCRdb's D gene call, TRBD2, goes unchecked for lack of DNA. This CDR3 region has 18 residues. Germline loops: CDR1 SGHVS, CDR2 FNYEAQ. Here the CDR3 reads CASSFTSNGTSSYNEQFF.

The rearrangement joins TRBV6-4 to TRBJ2-1; TCRdb's D call, TRBD1, is unchecked because there is no DNA. Germline values: CDR1 MRHNA, CDR2 SNTAGT. The length of the CDR3 is 15 residues. The CDR3 region is CASSGTPSSYNEQFF.